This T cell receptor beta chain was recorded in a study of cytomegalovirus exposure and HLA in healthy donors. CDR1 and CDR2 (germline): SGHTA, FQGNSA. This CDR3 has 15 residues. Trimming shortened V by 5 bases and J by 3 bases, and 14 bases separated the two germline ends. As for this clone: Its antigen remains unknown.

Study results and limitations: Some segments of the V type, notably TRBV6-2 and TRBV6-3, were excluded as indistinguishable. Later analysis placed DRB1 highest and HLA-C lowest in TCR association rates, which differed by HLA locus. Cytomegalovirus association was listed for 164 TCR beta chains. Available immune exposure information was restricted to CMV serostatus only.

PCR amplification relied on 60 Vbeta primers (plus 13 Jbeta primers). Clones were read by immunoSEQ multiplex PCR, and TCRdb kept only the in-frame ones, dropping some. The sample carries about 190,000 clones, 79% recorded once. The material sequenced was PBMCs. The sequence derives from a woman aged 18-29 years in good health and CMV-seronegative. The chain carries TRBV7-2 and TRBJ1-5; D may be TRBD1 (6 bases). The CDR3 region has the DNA TGTGCCAGCAGCCCCGAGGGACAACCCAATCAGCCCCAGCATTTT. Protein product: CASSPEGQPNQPQHF.